Listed here are 16 T cell receptor beta chains from one sample, sequenced in a study of CD8 T cells in Susac syndrome. Reverse transcription of roughly 0.45 to 1 ug RNA used random hexamers. MiXCR was run by TCRdb on the immunoSEQ multiplex PCR reads, yielding one entry per CDR3 protein. Of about 120,000 distinct CDR3 sequences listed, roughly 95% are singletons. The sequenced sample was CD4+ T cells from PBMCs. The source of these receptors is a human donor with Susac syndrome.

The rearrangement joins TRBV27 to TRBJ2-5, with TRBD2 identical over 9 bases. The ends lost 8 bases at V and 5 bases at J; junction bases unmatched: 12. This CDR3 is 15 amino acids long. Germline CDR1 and CDR2: MNHEY and SMNVEV (reference sequence). The CDR3 is CASRTWLAGSETQYF. The CDR3 DNA reads TGTGCCAGCCGTACGTGGCTAGCGGGATCTGAGACCCAGTACTTC.

This sequence joins TRBV5-1 and TRBJ1-1; D not certain. Germline CDR1 reads SGHRS; CDR2 reads YFSETQ. The CDR3 has 14 amino acids. V lost 1 base and J lost 0, with 7 bases in between. In DNA form, the CDR3 reads TGCGCCAGCAGCTTGACCGGAATGAACACTGAAGCTTTCTTT. As protein: CASSLTGMNTEAFF. Variable domain in full (rest from reference TRBV5-1 and TRBJ1-1): KAGVTQTPRYLIKTRGQQVTLSCSPISGHRSVSWYQQTPGQGLQFLFEYFSETQRNKGNFPGRFSGRQFSNSRSEMNVSTLELGDSALYLCASSLTGMNTEAFFGQGTRLTVV.

V gene TRBV9 combines with J gene TRBJ2-5; 7 positions agree with TRBD1. The CDR3 consists of 14 residues. V was pared by 2 bases and J by 5 bases, with 6 bases of the junction left unmatched. The germline CDR1 and CDR2 sequences are SGDLS and YYNGEE. The CDR3 here is CASSVNRGHETQYF. Written as DNA, the CDR3 is TGTGCCAGCAGCGTTAACAGGGGACACGAGACCCAGTACTTC.

This clonotype was recorded a few times. V and J are TRBV11-2 and TRBJ1-2; D may be TRBD1 (6 bases). The V end lost 5 bases, the J end lost 3 bases, and 22 bases lay between the germline ends. CDR1 SGHAT and CDR2 FQNNGV come from the germline V gene. The CDR3 runs to 17 residues. The CDR3 region is CASSPGLGQGGDYGYTF. For the CDR3, the DNA is TGTGCCAGCAGCCCCGGACTGGGACAAGGTGGTGACTATGGCTACACCTTC.

This rearrangement joins TRBV30 to TRBJ2-6, with D maybe TRBD1 (6 bases). V was shortened by 2 bases and J by 0 bases, with 14 bases between the two germline ends. The germline gives CDR1 GTSNPN, CDR2 SVGIG (reference sequence). CDR3 length: 17 residues. The CDR3 sequence is CAWSLPTGLSGANVLTF. The CDR3 nucleotides read TGTGCCTGGAGTTTACCGACAGGCCTCTCTGGGGCCAACGTCCTGACTTTC.

The rearrangement joins TRBV7-3 to TRBJ2-3; the match to TRBD2 covers 10 bases. Germline CDR1 is SGHTA and CDR2 is FQGTGA. V lost 2 bases, J lost 6 bases, and 5 bases stayed unmatched. This CDR3 region has 15 residues. In nucleotides, the CDR3 is TGTGCCAGCAGCTTAGGTAGCGGGAGGCCGGATACGCAGTATTTT. This encodes CASSLGSGRPDTQYF.

The CDR3 is CAWRLAGVSYEQYF. CDR3 in DNA: TGTGCCTGGAGGCTAGCGGGAGTATCCTACGAGCAGTACTTC. The chain is built from TRBV30 and TRBJ2-7; TRBD2 matches 10 bases. CDR1 is GTSNPN and CDR2 is SVGIG in the germline V gene (reference sequence). The CDR3 is 14 amino acids. V gave up 3 bases and J gave up 1 base; unmatched junction bases: 3.

This chain uses TRBV12-3 or TRBV12-4 with TRBJ2-2; either TRBD1 or TRBD2 may supply D (6 bases each). There are 14 residues in the CDR3. The V end was cut by 8 bases, the J end by 3 bases, with 13 bases between. CDR3 in amino acids: CASLGGPDTGELFF. CDR3 in DNA: TGTGCCAGCCTGGGGGGCCCTGACACCGGGGAGCTGTTTTTT.

This chain's CDR3 is CSARTGSGGTEAFF. CDR3 coding DNA: TGCAGTGCTAGAACCGGGTCGGGGGGCACTGAAGCTTTCTTT. This chain links TRBV20-1 with TRBJ1-1, with D maybe TRBD1 (5 bases). V shed 2 bases and J shed 4 bases, with 14 bases lying between them. The CDR3 is made up of 14 amino acids. CDR1 is DFQATT, CDR2 SNEGSKA, per germline (reference sequence).

The chain combines TRBV29-1 with TRBJ2-1; 13 bases agree with TRBD2. V lost 4 bases and J lost 7; bases outside the gene matches: 4. Germline-derived CDR1 and CDR2 are SQVTM and ANQGSEA. The CDR3 contains 14 residues. CDR3 bases: TGCAGCGTTGCGACTAGCGGGAGGATGAATGAGCAGTTCTTC. Amino acids: CSVATSGRMNEQFF.

The CDR3 is CASSGGGLRTDTQYF. The CDR3 region has the DNA TGTGCCAGCAGCGGTGGAGGACTCCGCACAGATACGCAGTATTTT. The genes are TRBV9 and TRBJ2-3; a possible D gene is TRBD2 (5 bases). The CDR3 totals 15 residues. Germline CDR1 is SGDLS and CDR2 is YYNGEE. Between the trimmed V and J ends, which lost 3 bases and 1 base, there was a span of 12 bases.

The CDR3 DNA is TGCAGCGTTGGGAAAACCGACAGGACCCCAGCTTTCTTT. It specifies CSVGKTDRTPAFF. The chain carries TRBV29-1 and TRBJ1-1; a weak D match, TRBD1 (6 bases). The CDR3 spans 13 residues. Trimming took off 4 bases at V and 10 bases at J, with 19 bases between the two ends. Germline V gene lookup returns CDR1 SQVTM and CDR2 ANQGSEA. The full variable domain, with the rest looked up from reference TRBV29-1 and TRBJ1-1, is SAVISQKPSRDICQRGTSLTIQCQVDSQVTMMFWYRQQPGQSLTLIATANQGSEATYESGFVIDKFPISRPNLTFSTLTVSNMSPEDSSIYLCSVGKTDRTPAFFGQGTRLTVV.

This chain links TRBV3-1 with TRBJ2-7, with unresolved D. Germline CDR1 LGHDT, CDR2 YNNKEL (reference sequence). Trimming shortened V by 4 bases and J by 1 base, and 11 bases separated the two germline ends. This CDR3 has 14 amino acids. CDR3 protein: CASSLWTVSYEQYF. DNA for the CDR3: TGTGCCAGCAGCCTTTGGACGGTTTCCTACGAGCAGTACTTC.

This chain joins TRBV29-1 and TRBJ2-1; possibly TRBD1 for D (5 bases). Trimming removed 4 bases at V and 4 bases at J, with 23 bases between. Per germline, CDR1 SQVTM and CDR2 ANQGSEA. The CDR3 consists of 17 residues. CDR3 in DNA: TGCAGCGTTGGCCGTACTGAGACTGGGGCCCCTTACAATGAGCAGTTCTTC. This codes for CSVGRTETGAPYNEQFF.

The rearrangement uses TRBV16 and TRBJ1-1; 7 bases match TRBD1. The germline gives CDR1 KGHSY, CDR2 FQNENV. The CDR3 loop spans 15 amino acids. The ends lost 2 bases at V and 4 bases at J; junction bases unmatched: 7. CDR3 in amino acids: CASSQAGRDSTEAFF. For the CDR3, the DNA is TGTGCCAGCAGCCAAGCGGGCCGGGACAGCACTGAAGCTTTCTTT.

The chain recombines TRBV12-3 or TRBV12-4 with TRBJ1-1, with 8 positions matching TRBD1. This CDR3 region has 15 residues. V dropped 6 bases and J dropped 4; count of bases not matched to a gene: 10. DNA of the CDR3: TGTGCCAGCAGAACGGACAGGGTTGGAAGCACTGAAGCTTTCTTT. The encoded protein is CASRTDRVGSTEAFF.